These 20 T cell receptor beta chains originate from one sample sequenced in a study of cytomegalovirus exposure and HLA in healthy donors. PCR primers comprised 60 Vbeta and 13 Jbeta primers. Some clones are missing from TCRdb's copy, which holds only in-frame ones; the method was immunoSEQ multiplex PCR. In the table there are 83,000 or so clones, 70% to 80% of which are singletons. Sequenced input: PBMCs. These TCRs come from a woman in her thirties or forties in good health and CMV-seropositive.

The rearrangement uses TRBV4-2 and TRBJ2-7; 10 bases align to TRBD2. V dropped 3 bases and J dropped 2; count of bases not matched to a gene: 7. This CDR3 is built from 16 residues. The germline V gene encodes CDR1 LGHNA and CDR2 YNFKEQ. The CDR3, as DNA: TGTGCCAGCAGCCACCGAAGCGGGAGGGCGACCTACGAGCAGTACTTC. Its translation is CASSHRSGRATYEQYF.

The CDR3 nucleotides are TGTGCCAGCAGTTACTCCCCCCGGGTCTCTGGCTACACCTTC. Translation gives CASSYSPRVSGYTF. This chain connects TRBV6-5 to TRBJ1-2; D remains unclear. Looked up from germline, CDR1 is MNHEY and CDR2 is SVGAGI. V shed 0 bases and J shed 7 bases, with 12 bases lying between them. The CDR3 runs 14 residues.

The V call is TRBV5-6, the J call TRBJ1-2; D might be TRBD1 (6 bases). Germline V gives CDR1 SGHDT, CDR2 YYEEEE. V was trimmed by 6 bases and J by 3 bases, leaving 15 bases between them. CDR3 length equals 14 residues. CDR3 sequence: CASNGRGYDYGYTF. CDR3 coding DNA: TGTGCCAGCAACGGCAGGGGTTACGACTATGGCTACACCTTC.

The V gene is TRBV7-6, the J gene TRBJ2-1; 8 bases align to TRBD2. The length of the CDR3 is 16 residues. Germline V lookup: CDR1 SGHVS, CDR2 FNYEAQ. The V segment lost 3 bases and the J segment 4 bases; nucleotides outside the gene matches: 8. The CDR3 protein is CASSFQPGLGYNEQFF. The CDR3 region has the DNA TGTGCCAGCAGCTTCCAGCCGGGACTAGGTTACAATGAGCAGTTCTTC.

V and J are TRBV19 and TRBJ1-2, with a possible D match to TRBD1 (6 bases). Germline-derived CDR1 and CDR2 are LNHDA and SQIVND (reference sequence). The CDR3 totals 17 residues. V was clipped by 3 bases and J by 0 bases, with 17 bases between them. CDR3 loop: CASSMFPDRPTNYGYTF. CDR3 coding DNA: TGTGCCAGTAGTATGTTTCCTGACAGGCCGACTAACTATGGCTACACCTTC.

This sequence joins TRBV19 and TRBJ2-7, with TRBD1 matching 8 bases. Germline CDR1 LNHDA, CDR2 SQIVND (reference sequence). The CDR3 has 14 amino acids. V lost 7 bases and J lost 1; bases outside the gene matches: 6. Here the CDR3 DNA reads TGTGCCAGTAAAATACAGGGGGGATCCTACGAGCAGTACTTC. Protein: CASKIQGGSYEQYF.

This clone was detected only once. The chain combines TRBV27 with TRBJ2-1, with D unresolved. The V end lost 3 bases, the J end lost 4 bases, and 7 bases lay between the germline ends. Germline V lookup: CDR1 MNHEY, CDR2 SMNVEV (reference sequence). CDR3 length: 13 residues. This CDR3 reads CASSFEQYNEQFF. The CDR3 DNA follows: TGTGCCAGCAGTTTTGAGCAATACAATGAGCAGTTCTTC.

Written as DNA, the CDR3 is TGTGCCAGCAGTTCCCCTCACCTGAGCTCCTACAATGAGCAGTTCTTC. It specifies CASSSPHLSSYNEQFF. The chain links TRBV28 to TRBJ2-1; D remains ambiguous. V lost 4 bases and J 0 bases, leaving 13 bases between the germline ends. The CDR3 is made up of 16 amino acids. The germline gives CDR1 MDHEN, CDR2 SYDVKM.

The gene calls are TRBV4-1 and TRBJ1-5; a weak D match, TRBD1 (5 bases). The CDR3 length is 14 residues. The V gene lost 4 bases and the J gene lost 5 bases, with 12 bases spanning the gap. Germline assignment: CDR1 MGHRA and CDR2 YSYEKL. The CDR3 reads CASSPQAGDQPQHF. Here the CDR3 DNA reads TGCGCCAGCAGCCCCCAGGCGGGGGATCAGCCCCAGCATTTT.

This sequence joins TRBV10-2 and TRBJ2-7, with 8 bases matching TRBD1. With V trimmed by 0 bases and J by 6 bases, 13 bases remained unmatched. Germline V gives CDR1 WSHSY, CDR2 SAAADI. The CDR3 covers 17 residues. Here the CDR3 reads CASSESTGGPLGREQYF. For the CDR3, the DNA is TGCGCCAGCAGTGAGTCAACAGGGGGACCCCTGGGCCGCGAGCAGTACTTC.

This chain joins TRBV6-4 and TRBJ2-2; maybe TRBD1 (5 bases). Trimming removed 7 bases at V and 3 bases at J, with 12 bases between. This CDR3 spans 14 amino acids. In germline, CDR1 is MRHNA, CDR2 SNTAGT. CDR3 DNA sequence: TGTGCCAGCACCCAAGACAGAGACACCGGGGAGCTGTTTTTT. Its translation: CASTQDRDTGELFF.

There are a few counts of this clone. The chain uses TRBV19 and TRBJ1-3; D might be TRBD1 (6 bases). Germline lookup yields CDR1 LNHDA and CDR2 SQIVND (reference sequence). The CDR3 is 15 residues long. V lost 5 bases and J 2 bases, leaving 13 bases between the germline ends. The CDR3 DNA follows: TGTGCCAGTAGTCGTTTCAGGGGCGCTGGAAACACCATATATTTT. Translated, it gives CASSRFRGAGNTIYF.

This chain connects TRBV7-9 to TRBJ2-5, with 9 nucleotides matching TRBD2. Germline V gives CDR1 SEHNR, CDR2 FQNEAQ (reference sequence). This CDR3 contains 15 residues. V lost 1 base, J lost 1 base, and 1 base stayed unmatched. This chain's CDR3 is CASSLERGVQETQYF. CDR3 coding DNA: TGTGCCAGCAGCTTAGAGCGGGGGGTCCAAGAGACCCAGTACTTC. The full variable domain, with the rest looked up from reference TRBV7-9 and TRBJ2-5, is DTGVSQNPRHKITKRGQNVTFRCDPISEHNRLYWYRQTLGQGPEFLTYFQNEAQLEKSRLLSDRFSAERPKGSFSTLEIQRTEQGDSAMYLCASSLERGVQETQYFGPGTRLLVL.

This chain connects TRBV19 to TRBJ2-1; 10 bases align to TRBD1. Germline values: CDR1 LNHDA, CDR2 SQIVND (reference sequence). The CDR3 loop spans 13 amino acids. The J segment lost 7 bases and the V segment lost 8 bases, leaving 5 bases of the junction unmatched. The CDR3, as DNA: TGTGCCAGTCAGAGGACAGGGGGAAATGAGCAGTTCTTC. It encodes CASQRTGGNEQFF.

For this clone: Other DNA variants within this sample encode the same CDR3. The J gene is TRBJ2-7, the V gene TRBV5-1; D uncertain. Trimming took off 0 bases at V and 1 base at J, with 5 bases between the two ends. The CDR3 spans 13 residues. Looked up from germline, CDR1 is SGHRS and CDR2 is YFSETQ. The CDR3 DNA follows: TGCGCCAGCAGCTTGGGTCAGTCCTACGAGCAGTACTTC. This encodes CASSLGQSYEQYF. Variable domain in full (rest from reference TRBV5-1 and TRBJ2-7): KAGVTQTPRYLIKTRGQQVTLSCSPISGHRSVSWYQQTPGQGLQFLFEYFSETQRNKGNFPGRFSGRQFSNSRSEMNVSTLELGDSALYLCASSLGQSYEQYFGPGTRLTVT.

The genes are TRBV5-6 and TRBJ1-4; 9 nucleotides match TRBD1. Trimming removed 6 bases from V and 4 bases from J; junction bases left unmatched: 7. This CDR3 has 15 residues. Germline V gene lookup returns CDR1 SGHDT and CDR2 YYEEEE. The CDR3 spells CASNQQGALNEKLFF. DNA for the CDR3: TGTGCCAGCAACCAACAGGGGGCCCTTAATGAAAAACTGTTTTTT.

This sequence joins TRBV6-5 and TRBJ1-2; TRBD1 is a possible D gene (6 bases). The CDR3 contains 15 residues. The V end lost 0 bases, the J end lost 3 bases, and 11 bases lay between the germline ends. Germline lookup yields CDR1 MNHEY and CDR2 SVGAGI. The CDR3 DNA follows: TGTGCCAGCAGTTACTCATATCAGGGGTACTATGGCTACACCTTC. Protein: CASSYSYQGYYGYTF.

V gene TRBV18 combines with J gene TRBJ1-1; no reliable D call. V was trimmed by 3 bases and J by 1 base, leaving 9 bases between them. Germline assignment: CDR1 KGHSH and CDR2 LQKENI. The CDR3 extends over 14 amino acids. The CDR3 spells CASSPSQENTEAFF. DNA of the CDR3: TGTGCCAGCTCACCCTCGCAGGAGAACACTGAAGCTTTCTTT.

V usage is TRBV9 and J usage is TRBJ2-7, with 8 bases fitting TRBD1. This CDR3 spans 15 amino acids. CDR1 is SGDLS, CDR2 YYNGEE, per germline. With V trimmed by 2 bases and J by 3 bases, 7 bases remained unmatched. CDR3 residues: CASSVGTGFDYEQYF. CDR3 sequence (DNA): TGTGCCAGCAGCGTCGGGACAGGTTTTGACTACGAGCAGTACTTC. The variable domain in full, with the rest retrieved from reference TRBV9 and TRBJ2-7, is DSGVTQTPKHLITATGQRVTLRCSPRSGDLSVYWYQQSLDQGLQFLIQYYNGEERAKGNILERFSAQQFPDLHSELNLSSLELGDSALYFCASSVGTGFDYEQYFGPGTRLTVT.

The rearrangement uses TRBV11-2 and TRBJ1-1, with D tentatively TRBD1 (5 bases). This CDR3 spans 15 amino acids. Germline V lookup: CDR1 SGHAT, CDR2 FQNNGV. The V and J ends lost 5 bases and 1 base respectively, with 14 bases between them. CDR3 region: CASSQAPGGNTEAFF. The CDR3 coding sequence is TGTGCCAGCAGCCAAGCCCCGGGGGGGAACACTGAAGCTTTCTTT.